This T cell receptor beta chain was identified during a study of monozygotic twins with inflammatory bowel disease. Using the 5' RACE reads, TCRdb records one entry per CDR3 protein without DNA. Its listing shows just over 300,000 distinct CDR3 sequences. Germline CDR1 reads SGHKS; CDR2 reads YYEKEE (reference sequence). The CDR3 is made up of 15 amino acids. The sequencing sample was made of blood. The TCR sequence derives from a human donor with ulcerative colitis or Crohn's disease, or a healthy co-twin of an affected twin (not recorded which). The V gene is TRBV5-5, the J gene TRBJ1-2. CDR3: CASSLEGSSLYGYTF.